This T cell receptor (beta chain) originates from a study of blood T cell repertoires in COVID-19. Study context: Sources were T cells, B-cell-depleted T cells, or PBMCs; the material itself was cDNA or gDNA.

Germline values: CDR1 LNHDA, CDR2 SQIVND (reference sequence). V lost 7 bases, J lost 2 bases, and 7 bases stayed unmatched. The CDR3 length is 16 residues. In the original analysis: Amplification from reference gene primers served as the basis for estimated nucleated cell counts. Repertoires were generated with immunoSEQ multiplex PCR, while TCRdb's copy carries only in-frame clones and drops some. V, J and clone size derive from that table, while D and trimming were established from the DNA sequence. The repertoire holds around 240,000 clones, with around 87% as singletons. This clonotype was obtained from a woman aged 30 to 39 who had recovered from COVID-19. V is TRBV19 and J is TRBJ2-1; the match to TRBD2 covers 11 bases. Sequenced input: peripheral blood. The CDR3 DNA reads as TGTGCCAGTATGAGGCTAGCGGGGGGCCCCTACAATGAGCAGTTCTTC. Translation gives CASMRLAGGPYNEQFF.